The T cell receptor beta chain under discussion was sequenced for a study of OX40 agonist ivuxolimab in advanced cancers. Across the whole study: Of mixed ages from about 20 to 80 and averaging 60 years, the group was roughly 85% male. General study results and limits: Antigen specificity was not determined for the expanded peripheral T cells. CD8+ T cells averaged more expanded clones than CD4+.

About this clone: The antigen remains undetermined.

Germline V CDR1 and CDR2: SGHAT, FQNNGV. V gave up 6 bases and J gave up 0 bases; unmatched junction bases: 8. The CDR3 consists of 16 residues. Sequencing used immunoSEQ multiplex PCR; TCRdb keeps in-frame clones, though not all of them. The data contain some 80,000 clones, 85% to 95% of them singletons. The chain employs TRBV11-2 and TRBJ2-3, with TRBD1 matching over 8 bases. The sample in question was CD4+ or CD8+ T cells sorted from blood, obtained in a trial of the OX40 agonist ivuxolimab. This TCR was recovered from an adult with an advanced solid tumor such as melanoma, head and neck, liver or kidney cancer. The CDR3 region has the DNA TGTGCCAGCAGACTCACAGGGGGGACTAGCACAGATACGCAGTATTTT. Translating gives CASRLTGGTSTDTQYF.